The T cell receptor (beta chain) described here comes from a study of T cells in Graves' hyperthyroidism and ophthalmopathy. What was amplified from RNA transcripts were TCR beta CDR3 regions. HTBI primers were employed in a first-round RT-PCR of the TCR CDR3. One entry per CDR3 protein, called by TCRdb with MiXCR from the multiplex PCR reads. Here the sample spans around 610,000 distinct CDR3 sequences, roughly 14% being singletons. At least ten counts were recorded for this clonotype. The junction had 13 bases not matched to a gene; V was cut back by 1 base and J by 4 bases. The CDR3 has 18 residues. Germline assignment: CDR1 DFQATT and CDR2 SNEGSKA (reference sequence).

Source material: blood. V and J are TRBV20-1 and TRBJ2-7, with 13 nucleotides matching TRBD2. This TCR derives from a woman between 35 and 50 years old with Graves' ophthalmopathy. The CDR3 reads CSARVSGLAGVRGYEQYF. CDR3 nucleotides: TGCAGTGCTAGAGTCTCCGGACTAGCGGGAGTTAGGGGATACGAGCAGTACTTC.